This TCR beta chain is drawn from a study of T-cell memory formation after mild COVID-19. Study observations and caveats: The main location of contracting CD4+ clones was CM and EM, and that of contracting CD8+ clones was EMRA. Balance between CD4 and CD8 was seen in clones contracting day 15 to 85, and a CD4+ lean was seen in later expanders.

TCRdb independently ran MiXCR on the 5' RACE reads; one entry per CDR3 protein. The sample contains roughly 120,000 distinct CDR3 sequences, about 16% of which appear only once. This clonotype was found many times. Its target is not known. Sequencing was done on a sample of PBMCs or a T cell subset sorted from them (not recorded which). The clonotype comes from an adult woman who had mild COVID-19 (a few samples of this study predate the infection). Cell type and time point are not known.

The CDR3 nucleotides read TGTGCCACCAGTGAGGGGACCGGGACAGGGGGCAGGTCCGGGGAGCTGTTTTTT. It specifies CATSEGTGTGGRSGELFF. The V and J genes are TRBV24-1 and TRBJ2-2, with 12 bases fitting TRBD1. CDR1 and CDR2 (germline): KGHDR, SFDVKD. The CDR3 loop spans 18 amino acids. Germline trimming cut 4 bases from V and 6 bases from J; bases unmatched to any gene: 11.